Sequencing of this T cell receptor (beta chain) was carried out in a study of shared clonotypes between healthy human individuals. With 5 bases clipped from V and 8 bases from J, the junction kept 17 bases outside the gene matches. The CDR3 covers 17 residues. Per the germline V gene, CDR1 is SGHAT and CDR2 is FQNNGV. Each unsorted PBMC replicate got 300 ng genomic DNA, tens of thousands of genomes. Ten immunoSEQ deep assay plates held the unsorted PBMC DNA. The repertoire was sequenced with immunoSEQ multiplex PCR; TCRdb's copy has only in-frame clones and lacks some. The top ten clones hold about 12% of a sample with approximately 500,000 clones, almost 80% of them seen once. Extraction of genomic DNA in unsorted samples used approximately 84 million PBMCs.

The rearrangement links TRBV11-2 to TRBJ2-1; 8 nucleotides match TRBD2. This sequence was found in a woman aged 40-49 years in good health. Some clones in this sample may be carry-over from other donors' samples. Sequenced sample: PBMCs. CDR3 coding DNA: TGTGCCAGCAGCCCACGGACTAGCCGGTTAGGGAGGGATGAGCAGTTCTTC. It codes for CASSPRTSRLGRDEQFF.